These T cell receptor beta chains were read from a single sample in a study of CD4+ T cells in melanoma. Clones were sequenced by immunoSEQ multiplex PCR, and TCRdb holds only the in-frame ones, with some missing. Seen here are 20,000 to 25,000 clones, roughly 87% observed once, and the top ten hold 3.6%. Sequenced input: cells from a culture (not recorded whether cultured in vitro). These receptors were taken from a human donor with melanoma. Both conserved end residues are part of each CDR3. The order of the fields is V gene, CDR3 protein.

v_call: TRBV9; cdr3_aa: CASSGARTGANSGNTIYF
v_call: TRBV7-8; cdr3_aa: CASSPEAWGGNTEAFF
v_call: TRBV4-1; cdr3_aa: CASSQGPTSGELFF
v_call: TRBV7-9; cdr3_aa: CASSLDRQTYYGYTF
v_call: TRBV6-4; cdr3_aa: CASHYGYTF
v_call: TRBV6-1; cdr3_aa: CASKGGLRSRYGYTF
v_call: TRBV30; cdr3_aa: CAWSAGVDTPQHF
v_call: TRBV28; cdr3_aa: CAITRDRVSDTQYF
v_call: TRBV29-1; cdr3_aa: CSVRSNGNYGYTF
v_call: TRBV18; cdr3_aa: CASSPYLLTETSGNTIYF
v_call: TRBV30; cdr3_aa: CALVAGALYNEQFF
v_call: TRBV21-1; cdr3_aa: CASSKGAGLADTQYF
v_call: TRBV7-3; cdr3_aa: CASSLILGAPPLF
v_call: TRBV18; cdr3_aa: CASSGTGGVEAFF
v_call: TRBV5-1; cdr3_aa: CASSLPGLATTGETQYF
v_call: TRBV4-1; cdr3_aa: CASNTPRGSGELFF
v_call: TRBV11-2; cdr3_aa: CASSKVYGSGANVLTF
v_call: TRBV7-2; cdr3_aa: CASSLLTAYGYTF
v_call: TRBV2; cdr3_aa: CASIWARAGPTDTQYF
v_call: TRBV5-1; cdr3_aa: CASSFIQGAQETQYF
v_call: TRBV5-6; cdr3_aa: CASSPRGGLGNQPQHF
v_call: TRBV7-9; cdr3_aa: CASSPGAGGYTF
v_call: TRBV12-2; cdr3_aa: CASRWRDRGNQPQHF
v_call: TRBV11-3; cdr3_aa: CASSAKTGTGNTIYF
v_call: TRBV4-1; cdr3_aa: CASSQDVETGRSNQPQHF
v_call: TRBV11-2; cdr3_aa: CAILAGGENEQFF
v_call: TRBV29-1; cdr3_aa: CSVAGTGDTGELFF
v_call: TRBV28; cdr3_aa: CASSSRTAGNTIYF
v_call: TRBV5-4; cdr3_aa: CASSLGQGARSPLHF
v_call: TRBV19; cdr3_aa: CASNNPQGAGETQYF
v_call: TRBV11-2; cdr3_aa: CASSQFGTSLGQYF
v_call: TRBV7-2; cdr3_aa: CASSLVATTYNEQFF
v_call: TRBV10-3; cdr3_aa: CAISEEGRLAKNIQYF
v_call: TRBV4-2; cdr3_aa: CASSQALYGYTF
v_call: TRBV29-1; cdr3_aa: CSVQGGREVDEQYF
v_call: TRBV5-1; cdr3_aa: CASSVGLAGGTDTQYF
v_call: TRBV7-9; cdr3_aa: CASSRQGSDEKLFF
v_call: TRBV7-9; cdr3_aa: CASSLGVNQPQHF
v_call: TRBV6-1; cdr3_aa: CASSENRNLGEKLFF
v_call: TRBV2; cdr3_aa: CASSALGQGPEAFF
v_call: TRBV29-1; cdr3_aa: CSARQGVRNEQFF
v_call: TRBV2; cdr3_aa: CASRPERVGGYGYTF
v_call: TRBV6-5; cdr3_aa: CASRQRDSNYGYTF
v_call: TRBV19; cdr3_aa: CASSTSGTGSPLHF
v_call: TRBV5-1; cdr3_aa: CASSLGQAGYGYTF
v_call: TRBV2; cdr3_aa: CASSAVGQGEKPFF
v_call: TRBV7-8; cdr3_aa: CASSFGGGKNIQYF
v_call: TRBV27; cdr3_aa: CASSLSVPGQLDAYNSPLHF
v_call: TRBV5-1; cdr3_aa: CASSLTTDEQFF
v_call: TRBV2; cdr3_aa: CASRNFQALNEKLFF
v_call: TRBV5-1; cdr3_aa: CASSWTVRETQYF